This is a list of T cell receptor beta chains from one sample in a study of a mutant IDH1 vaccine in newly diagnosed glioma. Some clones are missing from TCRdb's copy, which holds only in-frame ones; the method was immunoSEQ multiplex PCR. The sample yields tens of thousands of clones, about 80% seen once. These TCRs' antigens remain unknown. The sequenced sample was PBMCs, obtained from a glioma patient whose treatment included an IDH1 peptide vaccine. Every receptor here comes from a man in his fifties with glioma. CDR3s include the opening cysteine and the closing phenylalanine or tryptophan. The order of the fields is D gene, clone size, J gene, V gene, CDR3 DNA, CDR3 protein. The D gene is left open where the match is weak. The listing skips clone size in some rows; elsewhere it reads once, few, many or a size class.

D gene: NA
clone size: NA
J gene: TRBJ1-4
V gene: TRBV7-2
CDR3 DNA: TGTGCCAGCAGCTTAAACAGGGTGGACGAAAAACTGTTTTTT
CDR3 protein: CASSLNRVDEKLFF

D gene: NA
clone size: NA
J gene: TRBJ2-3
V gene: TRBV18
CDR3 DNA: TGTGCCAGCTCACCACCTAGAGGGGGGAACACAGATACGCAGTATTTT
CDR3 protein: CASSPPRGGNTDTQYF

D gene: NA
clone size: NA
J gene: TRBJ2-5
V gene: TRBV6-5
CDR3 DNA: TGTGCCAGCAGTTACTCGGTGGGAAGAGAGACCCAGTACTTC
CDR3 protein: CASSYSVGRETQYF

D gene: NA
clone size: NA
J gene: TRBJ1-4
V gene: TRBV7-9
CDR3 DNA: TGTGCCAGCAGCCAGTCCGACAGCCCATACACTGAAAAACTGTTTTTT
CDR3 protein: CASSQSDSPYTEKLFF

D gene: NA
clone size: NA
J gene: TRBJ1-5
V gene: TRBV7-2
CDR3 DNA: TGTGCCAGCAGCTTAGAAGTGGGACAGCCCCAGCATTTT
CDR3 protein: CASSLEVGQPQHF

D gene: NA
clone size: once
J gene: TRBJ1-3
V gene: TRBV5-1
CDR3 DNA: TGCGCCAGCAGCTATGGTGGCACCATATATTTT
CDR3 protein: CASSYGGTIYF

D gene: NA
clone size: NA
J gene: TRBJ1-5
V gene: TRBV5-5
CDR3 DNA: TGTGCCAGCAGCTTGCACGAGGGGAATCAGCCCCAGCATTTT
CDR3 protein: CASSLHEGNQPQHF

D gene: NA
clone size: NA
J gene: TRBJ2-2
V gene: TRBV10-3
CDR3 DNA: TGTGCCATCTCGAGGGACCATCAAGGGACCGGGGAGCTGTTTTTT
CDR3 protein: CAISRDHQGTGELFF

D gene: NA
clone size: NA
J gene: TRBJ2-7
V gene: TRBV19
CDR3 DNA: TGTGCCAGTAGTCGCCCAGGGGTCATGTACGAGCAGTACTTC
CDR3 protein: CASSRPGVMYEQYF

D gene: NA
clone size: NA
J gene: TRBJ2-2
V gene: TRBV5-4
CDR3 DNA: TGTGCCAGCAGCTTGGTTGTCGGGGAGCTGTTTTTT
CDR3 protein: CASSLVVGELFF

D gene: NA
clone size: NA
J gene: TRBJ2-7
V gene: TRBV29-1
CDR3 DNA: TGCAGCGTTGAAGAGGCCTACGAGCAGTACTTC
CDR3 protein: CSVEEAYEQYF

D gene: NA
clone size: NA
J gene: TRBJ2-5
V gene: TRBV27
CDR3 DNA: TGTGCCAGCAGTTCACTCCGAGGGCAGGAGACCCAGTACTTC
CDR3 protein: CASSSLRGQETQYF

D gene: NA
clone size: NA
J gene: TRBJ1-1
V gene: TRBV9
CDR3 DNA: TGTGCCAGCAACTCGCGGGGGGTAGGGGACACTGAAGCTTTCTTT
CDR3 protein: CASNSRGVGDTEAFF

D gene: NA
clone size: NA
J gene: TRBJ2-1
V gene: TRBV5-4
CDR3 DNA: TGTGCCAGCAGCTTGCATAGGGGGACCGATGAGCAGTTCTTC
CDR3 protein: CASSLHRGTDEQFF

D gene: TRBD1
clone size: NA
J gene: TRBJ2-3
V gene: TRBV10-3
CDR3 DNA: TGTGCCATCAGTGAGTCAACAGGGGGCTCTGTGACAGATACGCAGTATTTT
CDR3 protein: CAISESTGGSVTDTQYF

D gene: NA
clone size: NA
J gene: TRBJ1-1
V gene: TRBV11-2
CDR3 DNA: TGTGCCAGCAGCAGATCAGGGGACCCGAACACTGAAGCTTTCTTT
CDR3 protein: CASSRSGDPNTEAFF

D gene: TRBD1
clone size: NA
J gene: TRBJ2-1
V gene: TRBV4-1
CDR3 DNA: TGCGCCAGCAGCCAGGGACAGGGAAGTTATGAGCAGTTCTTC
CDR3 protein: CASSQGQGSYEQFF

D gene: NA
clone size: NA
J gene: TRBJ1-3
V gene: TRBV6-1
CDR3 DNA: TGTGCCAGCAGTGAAAACTTCCGAAACACCATATATTTT
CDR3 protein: CASSENFRNTIYF